This T cell receptor (beta chain) was observed in a study of blood T cell repertoires in COVID-19. CDR3 size: 11 residues. Looked up from germline, CDR1 is LGHNT and CDR2 is FRNRAP. Trimming left V 3 bases short and J 7 bases short, with 6 bases between. Original processing methods: It was from reference gene primer amplification that nucleated cell counts were estimated. TCRdb's copy holds only in-frame clones and misses some; the assay was immunoSEQ multiplex PCR. That table furnishes V, J and clone size, whereas the DNA furnished D and trimming. The sample includes roughly 230,000 clones, more than 75% of them seen just once. The age range of participants was 18 to 89 years, with residence in 20 to 25 US areas. Cohorts were assigned according to the clinical history that participants reported. All exposed participants met a person with COVID-19 within 2 weeks before entering the study.

This receptor was obtained from a woman aged 45-60 years who had been exposed to COVID-19. Source material: PBMCs or T cells enriched from blood (not recorded which). J is TRBJ1-2 and V is TRBV12-5; D is unclear. The CDR3 here is CASGFGIGYTF. Here the CDR3 DNA reads TGTGCTAGTGGTTTCGGGATTGGCTACACCTTC.